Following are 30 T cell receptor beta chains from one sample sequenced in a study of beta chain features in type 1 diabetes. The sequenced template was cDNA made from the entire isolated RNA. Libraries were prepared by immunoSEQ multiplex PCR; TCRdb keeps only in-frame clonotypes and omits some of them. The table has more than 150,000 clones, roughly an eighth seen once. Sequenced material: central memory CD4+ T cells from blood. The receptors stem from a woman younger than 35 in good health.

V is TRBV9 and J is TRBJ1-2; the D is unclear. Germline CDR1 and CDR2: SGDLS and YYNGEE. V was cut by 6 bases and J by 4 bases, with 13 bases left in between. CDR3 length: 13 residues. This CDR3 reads CASTAGWSYGYTF. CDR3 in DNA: TGTGCCAGCACGGCGGGCTGGAGCTATGGCTACACCTTC.

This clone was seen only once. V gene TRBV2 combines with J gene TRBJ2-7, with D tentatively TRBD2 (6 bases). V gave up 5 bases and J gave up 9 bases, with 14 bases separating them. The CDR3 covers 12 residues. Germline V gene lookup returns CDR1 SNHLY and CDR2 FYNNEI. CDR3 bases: TGTGCCAGCAGTCCAGCGGGCTGGGTGCAGTACTTC. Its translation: CASSPAGWVQYF.

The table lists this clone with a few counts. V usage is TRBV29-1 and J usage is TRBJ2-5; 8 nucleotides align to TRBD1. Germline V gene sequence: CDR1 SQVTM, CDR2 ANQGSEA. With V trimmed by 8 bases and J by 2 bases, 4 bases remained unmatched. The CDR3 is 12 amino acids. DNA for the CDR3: TGCAGCTCCAACAGGGGGCAAGAGACCCAGTACTTC. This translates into CSSNRGQETQYF.

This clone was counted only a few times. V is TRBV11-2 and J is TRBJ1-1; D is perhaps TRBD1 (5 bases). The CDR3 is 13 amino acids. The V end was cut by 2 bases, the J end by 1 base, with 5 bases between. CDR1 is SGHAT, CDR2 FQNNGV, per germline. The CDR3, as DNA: TGTGCCAGCAGCTTACAGGGGAACACTGAAGCTTTCTTT. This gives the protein CASSLQGNTEAFF.

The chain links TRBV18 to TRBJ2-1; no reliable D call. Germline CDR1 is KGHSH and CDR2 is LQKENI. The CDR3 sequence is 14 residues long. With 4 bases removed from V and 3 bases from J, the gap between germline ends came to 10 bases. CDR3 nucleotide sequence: TGTGCCAGCTCACGCAGAGGCGGCTACAATGAGCAGTTCTTC. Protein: CASSRRGGYNEQFF.

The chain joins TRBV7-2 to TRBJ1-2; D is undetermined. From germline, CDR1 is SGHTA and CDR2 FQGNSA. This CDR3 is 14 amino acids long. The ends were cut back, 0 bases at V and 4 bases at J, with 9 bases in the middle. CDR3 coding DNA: TGTGCCAGCAGCTTAGCTCCAGGTCGCTATGGCTACACCTTC. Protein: CASSLAPGRYGYTF.

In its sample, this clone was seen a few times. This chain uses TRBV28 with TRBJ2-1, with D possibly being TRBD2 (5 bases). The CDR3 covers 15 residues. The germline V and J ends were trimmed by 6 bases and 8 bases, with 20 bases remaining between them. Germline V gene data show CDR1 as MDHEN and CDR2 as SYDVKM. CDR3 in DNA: TGTGCCAGCAGATCAGCGGCCTTGGCCTTCCATGAGCAGTTCTTC. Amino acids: CASRSAALAFHEQFF. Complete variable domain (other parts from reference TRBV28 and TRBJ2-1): DVKVTQSSRYLVKRTGEKVFLECVQDMDHENMFWYRQDPGLGLRLIYFSYDVKMKEKGDIPEGYSVSREKKERFSLILESASTNQTSMYLCASRSAALAFHEQFFGPGTRLTVL.

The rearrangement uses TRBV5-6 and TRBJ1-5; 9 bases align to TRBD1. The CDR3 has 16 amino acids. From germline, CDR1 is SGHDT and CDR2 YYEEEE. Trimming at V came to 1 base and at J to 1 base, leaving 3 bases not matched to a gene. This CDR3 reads CASSLTGGASNQPQHF. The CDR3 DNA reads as TGTGCCAGCAGCTTGACAGGGGGCGCGAGCAATCAGCCCCAGCATTTT.

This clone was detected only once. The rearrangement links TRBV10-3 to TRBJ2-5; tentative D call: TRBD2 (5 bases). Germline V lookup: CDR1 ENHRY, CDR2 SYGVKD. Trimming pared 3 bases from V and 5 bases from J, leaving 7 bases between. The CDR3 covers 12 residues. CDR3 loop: CAISDQRETQYF. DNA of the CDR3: TGTGCCATCAGTGACCAGCGGGAGACCCAGTACTTC.

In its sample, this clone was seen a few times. The CDR3 sequence is CAWKGGSGANVLTF. The CDR3, as DNA: TGTGCCTGGAAAGGGGGCTCTGGGGCCAACGTCCTGACTTTC. This chain links TRBV30 with TRBJ2-6; D perhaps matches TRBD1 (6 bases). This CDR3 contains 14 residues. Germline assignment: CDR1 GTSNPN and CDR2 SVGIG (reference sequence). The V and J ends lost 4 bases and 0 bases respectively, with 7 bases between them. The whole variable domain, filled in from reference TRBV30 and TRBJ2-6, reads SQTIHQWPATLVQPVGSPLSLECTVEGTSNPNLYWYRQAAGRGLQLLFYSVGIGQISSEVPQNLSASRPQDRQFILSSKKLLLSDSGFYLCAWKGGSGANVLTFGAGSRLTVL.

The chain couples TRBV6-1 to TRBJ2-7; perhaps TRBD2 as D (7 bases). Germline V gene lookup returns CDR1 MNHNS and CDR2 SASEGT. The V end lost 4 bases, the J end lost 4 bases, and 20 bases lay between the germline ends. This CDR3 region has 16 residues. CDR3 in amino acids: CASSGGEGVRSYEQYF. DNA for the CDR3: TGTGCCAGCAGTGGTGGGGAGGGGGTTCGCTCGTACGAGCAGTACTTC.

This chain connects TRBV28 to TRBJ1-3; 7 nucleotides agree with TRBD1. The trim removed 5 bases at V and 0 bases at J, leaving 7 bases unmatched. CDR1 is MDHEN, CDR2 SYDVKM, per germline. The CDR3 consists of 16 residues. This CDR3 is CASSTRQGPSGNTIYF. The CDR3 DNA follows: TGTGCCAGCAGTACACGACAGGGACCCTCTGGAAACACCATATATTTT.

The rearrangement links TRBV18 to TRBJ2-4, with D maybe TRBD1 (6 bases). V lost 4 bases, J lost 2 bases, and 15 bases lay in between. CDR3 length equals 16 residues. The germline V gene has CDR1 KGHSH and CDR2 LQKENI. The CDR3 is CASSQINTGTKNIQYF. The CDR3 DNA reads TGTGCCAGCTCACAAATCAACACAGGGACCAAAAACATTCAGTACTTC. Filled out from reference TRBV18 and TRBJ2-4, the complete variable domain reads NAGVMQNPRHLVRRRGQEARLRCSPMKGHSHVYWYRQLPEEGLKFMVYLQKENIIDESGMPKERFSAEFPKEGPSILRIQQVVRGDSAAYFCASSQINTGTKNIQYFGAGTRLSVL.

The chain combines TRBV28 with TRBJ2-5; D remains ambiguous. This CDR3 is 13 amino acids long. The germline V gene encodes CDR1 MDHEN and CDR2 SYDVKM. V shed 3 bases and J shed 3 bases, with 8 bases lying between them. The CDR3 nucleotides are TGTGCCAGCAGTTTCCCGAGGAAAGAGACCCAGTACTTC. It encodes CASSFPRKETQYF. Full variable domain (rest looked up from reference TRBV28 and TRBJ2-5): DVKVTQSSRYLVKRTGEKVFLECVQDMDHENMFWYRQDPGLGLRLIYFSYDVKMKEKGDIPEGYSVSREKKERFSLILESASTNQTSMYLCASSFPRKETQYFGPGTRLLVL.

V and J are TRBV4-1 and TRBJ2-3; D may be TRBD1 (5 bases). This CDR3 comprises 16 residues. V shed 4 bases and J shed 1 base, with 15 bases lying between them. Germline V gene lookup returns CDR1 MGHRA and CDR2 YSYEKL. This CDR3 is CASSRPQGARTDTQYF. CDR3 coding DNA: TGCGCCAGCAGCCGGCCTCAGGGCGCCCGCACAGATACGCAGTATTTT.

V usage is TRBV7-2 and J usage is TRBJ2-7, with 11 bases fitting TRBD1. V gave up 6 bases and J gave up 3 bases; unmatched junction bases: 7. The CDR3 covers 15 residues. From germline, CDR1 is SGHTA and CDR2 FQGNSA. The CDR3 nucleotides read TGTGCCAGCAGGCAGCCGGGACAGGGGGACTACGAGCAGTACTTC. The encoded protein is CASRQPGQGDYEQYF.

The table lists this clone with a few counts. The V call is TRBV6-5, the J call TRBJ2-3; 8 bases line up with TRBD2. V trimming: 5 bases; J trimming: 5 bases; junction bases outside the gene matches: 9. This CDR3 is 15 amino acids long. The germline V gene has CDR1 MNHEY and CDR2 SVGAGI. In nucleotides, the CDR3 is TGTGCCAGCAGTCCTCGAAGTAGCGGGATAGATACGCAGTATTTT. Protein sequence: CASSPRSSGIDTQYF.

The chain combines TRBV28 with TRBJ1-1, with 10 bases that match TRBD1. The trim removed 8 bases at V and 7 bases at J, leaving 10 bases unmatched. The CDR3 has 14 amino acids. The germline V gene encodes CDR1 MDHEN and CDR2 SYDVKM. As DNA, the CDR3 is TGTGCCAGCGGTTACCGACAGGGGGCTAATGAAGCTTTCTTT. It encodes CASGYRQGANEAFF.

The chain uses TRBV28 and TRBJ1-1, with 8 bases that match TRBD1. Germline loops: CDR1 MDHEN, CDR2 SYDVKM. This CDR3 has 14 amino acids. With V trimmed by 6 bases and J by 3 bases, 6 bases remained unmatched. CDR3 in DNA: TGTGCCAGCAGCACAGGGGGAAAGTACACTGAAGCTTTCTTT. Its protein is CASSTGGKYTEAFF.

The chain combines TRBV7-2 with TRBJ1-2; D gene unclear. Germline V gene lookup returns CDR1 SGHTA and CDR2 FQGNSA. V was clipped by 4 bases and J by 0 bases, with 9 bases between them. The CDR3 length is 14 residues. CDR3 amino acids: CASSSRVSNYGYTF. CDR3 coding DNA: TGTGCCAGCAGCTCCCGCGTGTCTAACTATGGCTACACCTTC.

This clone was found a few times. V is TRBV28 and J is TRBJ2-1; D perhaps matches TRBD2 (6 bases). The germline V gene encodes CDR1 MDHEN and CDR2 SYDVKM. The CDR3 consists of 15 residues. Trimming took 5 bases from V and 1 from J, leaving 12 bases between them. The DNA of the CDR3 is TGTGCCAGCAGTGCCGGGACTCGTTCCTACAATGAGCAGTTCTTC. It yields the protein CASSAGTRSYNEQFF. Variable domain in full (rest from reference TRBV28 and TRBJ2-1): DVKVTQSSRYLVKRTGEKVFLECVQDMDHENMFWYRQDPGLGLRLIYFSYDVKMKEKGDIPEGYSVSREKKERFSLILESASTNQTSMYLCASSAGTRSYNEQFFGPGTRLTVL.

CDR3: CASSLVRGRTNTGELFF. Written as DNA, the CDR3 is TGTGCCAGCAGCTTGGTACGCGGCAGAACGAACACCGGGGAGCTGTTTTTT. This sequence joins TRBV7-9 and TRBJ2-2; no reliable D call. Germline CDR1 reads SEHNR; CDR2 reads FQNEAQ (reference sequence). This CDR3 has 17 residues. Trimming removed 3 bases at V and 0 bases at J, with 14 bases between.

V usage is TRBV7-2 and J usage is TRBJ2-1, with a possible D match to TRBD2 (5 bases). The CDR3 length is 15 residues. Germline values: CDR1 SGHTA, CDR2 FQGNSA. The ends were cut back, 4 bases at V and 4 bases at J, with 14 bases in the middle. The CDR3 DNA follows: TGTGCCAGCAGCTACCGGTTTGGGAGTTACAATGAGCAGTTCTTC. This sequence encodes CASSYRFGSYNEQFF.

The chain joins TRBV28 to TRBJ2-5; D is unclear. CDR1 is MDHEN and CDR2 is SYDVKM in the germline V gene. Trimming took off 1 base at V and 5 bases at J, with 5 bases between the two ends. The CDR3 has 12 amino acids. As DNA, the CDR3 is TGTGCCAGCAGTTTATCTTCGGAGACCCAGTACTTC. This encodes CASSLSSETQYF.

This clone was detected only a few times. The CDR3 DNA follows: TGCGCCAGCAGCAAGGGACAGAACACTGAAGCTTTCTTT. This codes for CASSKGQNTEAFF. V is TRBV5-1 and J is TRBJ1-1, with D possibly being TRBD1 (6 bases). CDR1 SGHRS and CDR2 YFSETQ come from the germline V gene. The V and J ends lost 4 bases and 1 base respectively, with 8 bases between them. The CDR3 is 13 residues long.

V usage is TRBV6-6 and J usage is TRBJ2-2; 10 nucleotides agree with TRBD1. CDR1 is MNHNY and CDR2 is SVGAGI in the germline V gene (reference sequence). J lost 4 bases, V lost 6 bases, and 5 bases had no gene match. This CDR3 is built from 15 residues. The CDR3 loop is CASSRGQGFTGELFF. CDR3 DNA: TGTGCCAGCAGCAGGGGACAGGGGTTCACCGGGGAGCTGTTTTTT.

As DNA, the CDR3 is TGTGCCAGCCGTCCACAGCCCACAGATACGCAGTATTTT. It specifies CASRPQPTDTQYF. V and J are TRBV2 and TRBJ2-3; D remains ambiguous. This CDR3 is built from 13 residues. Germline V gene lookup returns CDR1 SNHLY and CDR2 FYNNEI. Trimming pared 8 bases from V and 2 bases from J, leaving 11 bases between.

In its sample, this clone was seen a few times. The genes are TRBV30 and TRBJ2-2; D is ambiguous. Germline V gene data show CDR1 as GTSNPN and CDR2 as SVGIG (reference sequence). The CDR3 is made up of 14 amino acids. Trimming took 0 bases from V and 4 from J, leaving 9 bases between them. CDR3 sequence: CAWSVGTLTGELFF. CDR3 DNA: TGTGCCTGGAGTGTCGGTACTCTCACCGGGGAGCTGTTTTTT.

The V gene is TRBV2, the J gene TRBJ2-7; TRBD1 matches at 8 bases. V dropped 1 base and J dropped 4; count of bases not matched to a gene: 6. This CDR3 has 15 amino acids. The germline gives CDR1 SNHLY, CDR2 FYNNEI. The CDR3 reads CASSEGGTGDYEQYF. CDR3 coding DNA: TGTGCCAGCAGTGAAGGGGGGACAGGCGATTACGAGCAGTACTTC.

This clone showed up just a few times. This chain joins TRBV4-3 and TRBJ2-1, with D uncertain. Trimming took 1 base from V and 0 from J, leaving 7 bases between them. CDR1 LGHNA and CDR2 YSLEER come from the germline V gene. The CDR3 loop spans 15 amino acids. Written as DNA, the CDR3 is TGCGCCAGCAGCCAAGGTCATAGCTCCTACAATGAGCAGTTCTTC. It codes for CASSQGHSSYNEQFF.